This is a list of T cell receptor beta chains from one sample in a study of T-cell reconstitution after alpha-beta-depleted transplantation in children. Each CDR3 protein is one row after TCRdb ran MiXCR on the PCR reads. The sample lists 200,000 to 250,000 distinct CDR3 sequences; approximately 10% were seen once. The sample was PBMCs, taken before TCRalphabeta/CD19-depleted stem cell transplant. Receptors were obtained from a child in the first two years of life with acute myeloid leukemia, due to receive a stem cell transplant. Each CDR3 is given with its conserved first and last residue. A D gene is named only where the DNA matches it firmly. Only some rows state a clone size, as once, few, many or a class for expanded clones.

cdr3_length	v_call	d_call	j_call	clone_size	cdr3_nt	cdr3_aa
15	TRBV6-1	TRBD1	TRBJ1-2	many	TGTGCCAGCAGTCCGACCGGGACAGTAAGCTATGGCTACACCTTC	CASSPTGTVSYGYTF
14	TRBV5-1	NA	TRBJ1-2	many	TGCGCCAGCAGCTTGGAAGGGTATAACTATGGCTACACCTTC	CASSLEGYNYGYTF
16	TRBV13	TRBD2	TRBJ2-1	many	TGTGCCAGCAGACCAACTAGCGGGAGAAGCGACAATGAGCAGTTCTTC	CASRPTSGRSDNEQFF
13	TRBV7-2	NA	TRBJ2-7	many	TGTGCCAGCAGCCGTGAGGGGTTGAACGAGCAGTACTTC	CASSREGLNEQYF
14	TRBV12-3/TRBV12-4	TRBD2	TRBJ2-7	NA	TGTGCCAGCAGTCCCCGGACTAGCGGGAACGAGCAGTACTTC	CASSPRTSGNEQYF
16	TRBV7-2	NA	TRBJ1-1	many	TGTGCCAGCAGCTTAACTGGCAGGAGAATGAACACTGAAGCTTTCTTT	CASSLTGRRMNTEAFF
14	TRBV5-1	NA	TRBJ2-5	many	TGCGCCAGCAGCTTGGGAGGGGTGGAGGAGACCCAGTACTTC	CASSLGGVEETQYF
11	TRBV20-1	NA	TRBJ1-4	many	TGCAGTGCCACGGGAGGGGAAAAACTGTTTTTT	CSATGGEKLFF
15	TRBV6-5	NA	TRBJ2-7	NA	TGTGCCAGCAGCTCTACTAGTTTCGGCTCCTACAAGCAGTACTTC	CASSSTSFGSYKQYF
17	TRBV5-1	TRBD2	TRBJ2-1	many	TGCGCCAGCAGCGGCGCTAGCGGGAGTGTCTCCTACAATGAGCAGTTCTTC	CASSGASGSVSYNEQFF
14	TRBV7-3	NA	TRBJ2-3	few	TGTGCCAGCAGCACCTCGGTGTCCACAGATACGCAGTATTTT	CASSTSVSTDTQYF
14	TRBV5-1	NA	TRBJ2-7	many	TGTGCCAGCAGCTTAGATGGGCAGCCCTACGAGCAGTACTTC	CASSLDGQPYEQYF
13	TRBV10-3	TRBD1	TRBJ1-1	many	TGTGCCATCAGTGACCGGGGACAGGGGGAAGCTTTCTTT	CAISDRGQGEAFF
12	TRBV7-2	NA	TRBJ2-1	many	TGTGCCAGCAGTAGGACGTACAATGAGCAGTTCTTC	CASSRTYNEQFF
14	TRBV2	TRBD2	TRBJ2-1	NA	TGTGCCAGCAGTGAAGGACTAGCATACAATGAGCAGTTCTTC	CASSEGLAYNEQFF
13	TRBV20-1	NA	TRBJ1-2	many	TGCAGTGCTAGTCGGACTCGGGACTATGGCTACACCTTC	CSASRTRDYGYTF
13	TRBV15	NA	TRBJ2-1	NA	TGTGCCACCAGCCCCTATGAATACAATGAGCAGTTCTTC	CATSPYEYNEQFF
17	TRBV5-6	NA	TRBJ1-1	many	TGTGCCAGCAGACCGGGGGCGACGACCCCGTGGAAGACTGAAGCTTTCTTT	CASRPGATTPWKTEAFF
14	TRBV6-1	NA	TRBJ1-2	many	TGTGCCAGCAGGAAACAGGGCTCTAACTATGGCTACACCTTC	CASRKQGSNYGYTF
15	TRBV6-1	NA	TRBJ2-2	NA	TGTGCCAGCAGTGCGAGAGGGTACTTCACCGGGGAGCTGTTTTTT	CASSARGYFTGELFF
14	TRBV11-2	NA	TRBJ2-1	many	TGTGCCAGCAGCTTTAGTATTGCCTACAATGAGCAGTTCTTC	CASSFSIAYNEQFF
16	TRBV7-6	NA	TRBJ2-3	NA	TGTGCCAGCAGCTCCCCAATGTCGGGAATCACAGATACGCAGTATTTT	CASSSPMSGITDTQYF
15	TRBV6-5	NA	TRBJ1-2	many	TGTGCCAGCAGTTACGTAGGGACCCCTCCTCCGGGCTACACCTTC	CASSYVGTPPPGYTF
13	TRBV12-3/TRBV12-4	NA	TRBJ2-3	many	TGTGCCAGCAGTTTCTCCCTAGAGGATACGCAGTATTTT	CASSFSLEDTQYF
17	TRBV5-1	TRBD2	TRBJ2-1	many	TGCGCCAGTTCTGCGCGGGGGGGTGGGGGTTCCTACAATGAGCAGTTCTTC	CASSARGGGGSYNEQFF
12	TRBV30	NA	TRBJ2-7	few	TGTGCCTGGAGCCCCGACTTCGACGAGCAGTACTTC	CAWSPDFDEQYF
14	TRBV10-3	TRBD2	TRBJ2-3	many	TGTGCCATCAGTCCAGCGGGGCCCTCAGATACGCAGTATTTT	CAISPAGPSDTQYF
14	TRBV27	NA	TRBJ2-7	NA	TGTGCCAGCAGTTTAGATTACACAGGGAACGAGCAGTACTTC	CASSLDYTGNEQYF
13	TRBV6-5	NA	TRBJ2-7	many	TGTGCCAGCAGTTACAGGCGGCTATACGAGCAGTACTTC	CASSYRRLYEQYF
16	TRBV12-3/TRBV12-4	TRBD2	TRBJ2-2	many	TGTGCCAGCAGCCACCGGGGGGGCTCTTCCCCCGGGGAGCTGTTTTTT	CASSHRGGSSPGELFF
14	TRBV18	NA	TRBJ2-3	many	TGTGCCAGCTCACCAAGTTCGCGATCAGATACGCAGTATTTT	CASSPSSRSDTQYF
15	TRBV5-6	TRBD2	TRBJ2-5	many	TGTGCCAGCAGCACCGGGACTAATTTATTGGAGACCCAGTACTTC	CASSTGTNLLETQYF
13	TRBV29-1	NA	TRBJ2-7	many	TGCAGCGGGGGGGAGACTCAACCCTACGAGCAGTACTTC	CSGGETQPYEQYF
16	TRBV6-2/TRBV6-3	TRBD2	TRBJ2-1	NA	TGTGCCAGCAGTTACAGAGGACCAGCGGGAATTAATGAGCAGTTCTTC	CASSYRGPAGINEQFF
16	TRBV20-1	NA	TRBJ2-7	many	TGCAGTGCTAGTACGGGGGACTCCGTAATTCCCTACGAGCAGTACTTC	CSASTGDSVIPYEQYF
14	TRBV12-3/TRBV12-4	NA	TRBJ1-3	many	TGTGCCAGCAGTTTAGTAGGGTCTGGAAACACCATATATTTT	CASSLVGSGNTIYF
13	TRBV10-3	NA	TRBJ1-1	many	TGTGCCATCAGTGACCTTTCGAACACTGAAGCTTTCTTT	CAISDLSNTEAFF
14	TRBV2	NA	TRBJ2-7	NA	TGTGCCAGCAGTGCTAACATCTTGGCCTACGAGCAGCACTTC	CASSANILAYEQHF
12	TRBV20-1	TRBD1	TRBJ1-2	many	TGCAGTGCGTGGGGACAGGGAAATGGCTACACCTTC	CSAWGQGNGYTF